Described below is a single T cell receptor (beta chain) sequence and its context. Its target is not known. This record comes from a study of blood T cells in healthy people across ages. The study, taken as a whole, reports: While age rose, TCR beta diversity per million T cells dropped in a roughly linear way. When set beside aged donors, long-lived donors presented more naive CD4+ cells and higher diversity.

A second about 7 to 11 cycle PCR used barcoded and J-beta primers. All cDNA molecules were each tagged by a template-switch adaptor with 12 random nucleotides. TCRdb reprocessed the 5' RACE reads via MiXCR and lists one record per CDR3 protein. The sample has 750,000 or so distinct CDR3 sequences; approximately 25% are singletons. CDR3 size: 15 residues. CDR1 is SGHNT and CDR2 is YENEEA in the germline V gene. The sample was also reused in another study, on T cells of mothers and their children.

This sequence originates from a boy aged 5 to 17 in good health. V and J are TRBV11-3 and TRBJ2-5; TRBD2 aligns across 7 bases. The J call may be incorrect, as the DNA end agrees better with TRBJ2-1. Sequenced sample: blood. CDR3 residues: CASSPDFMGGYEQFF. The CDR3 region has the DNA TGTGCCAGCAGCCCAGACTTTATGGGGGGGTATGAGCAGTTCTTC.